This T cell receptor (beta chain) was observed in a study of shared clonotypes between healthy human individuals (dated by TCRdb to between 2020 and 2021). Background on the whole study: The cohort included a few men and a couple of women between 18 and 49 years of age. Between about 0.94 and 8.9 billion PBMCs per donor were obtained by leukapheresis. To estimate repertoire size and how much clonotype sharing occurs between individuals, the study deeply sequenced the blood TCR repertoires of a handful of healthy adults. Different laboratories and diverse techniques were used to prepare libraries and sequence TCR repertoires, to increase sequencing depth and limit assay-specific biases.

With regard to this clone: Its binding antigen is unknown. Base qualities are not recorded, but no much larger clone differs from it by a single base.

From a lookup of the germline V gene, CDR1 and CDR2 are SQVTM and ANQGSEA. V loses 7 bases at its end and J loses 8 bases; junction bases beyond the gene matches: 13. The CDR3 holds 13 amino acids from the cysteine to the phenylalanine. Only the CDR3 region is kept as DNA, spanning 39 bases read in frame from base 1. Using the deep immunoSEQ assay, multiplex PCR amplified TCR CDR3 regions from genomic DNA. Extracted genomic DNA from each cell subset was distributed evenly across all wells of several immunoSEQ 96-well plates, and each plate was treated as a replicate. For unsorted PBMC, each replicate PCR was loaded with approximately 300 ng genomic DNA, equivalent to tens of thousands of T cell genomes. Ten immunoSEQ deep assay plates were used to sequence unsorted PBMC genomic DNA. Purified libraries were quantified with a Qubit 3.0 fluorometer, sized on a Bioanalyzer 2100, and re-quantified with the KAPA Library Quantification kit. A separate single-read 150-cycle Illumina NextSeq 550 flow cell was used to sequence each immunoSEQ 96-well plate. Per the original workflow: Because the immunoSEQ output held only junctional sequences and lacked quality scores, the filtering could not match the filtering applied to full-length reads. To assign V/J genes and CDR3, sequences were annotated against IMGT germline references using PyIR, a Python wrapper for IgBLAST v1.9. Reads with weak V/J assignments (E-value above 1e-6), missing CDR3, stop codons, out-of-frame junctions, or ambiguous translated residues were removed. V3J clonotypes were defined by identical inferred V gene, J gene, and CDR3 amino acid sequence. The percentage overlap between two repertoires was calculated by dividing the number of shared unique clonotypes by the size of the smaller repertoire. Richness of each repertoire was evaluated using RTK rarefaction, the Chao1 estimator, and Recon v2.1 estimates of unobserved clonotypes. This is the immuneACCESS table as TCRdb keeps it, with only in-frame sequences that have V and J called. A part of the clones is gone; compared with another copy, unresolved V genes explain less than half, and the rest is unexplained. The V and J calls and clone size come from that table; D and trimming were worked out from the DNA. Present in this sample are 450,000 to 500,000 clones, 76% of which were seen just once. The ten largest clonotypes hold approximately 13% of the sample.

Donors were healthy HIV-negative adults with no recently reported acute infections or vaccinations. Only Caucasian adults living in Nashville, Tennessee, USA were represented among the donors. For unsorted samples, 75 million to 90 million PBMCs were counted and genomic DNA was extracted with the QIAamp DNA Blood Mini kit. After blood collection by leukapheresis, PBMCs were isolated using Ficoll-Histopaque density gradient centrifugation and then cryopreserved in the vapor phase of liquid nitrogen. Broad study findings and their caveats: Sampling was restricted to blood, and TCR repertoires in tissues likely differ from the TCR repertoires found in blood. Pairwise subsampling indicated that sequencing depth was expected to affect the degree of clonotype sharing among donors. The small number of donors limited the genetic and exposure-history diversity represented.

The TCR was taken from a woman aged 40 to 50 in good health. Some clones in this sample may be carry-over from other donors' samples. This sequence uses TRBV29-1 and TRBJ1-2; TRBD1 matches 7 bases in the middle. Sequenced input: PBMCs. CDR3 protein: CSAYRGEYEGYTF. Here is the DNA: TGCAGCGCCTACAGGGGAGAATATGAAGGCTACACCTTC.